The present TCR beta chain was sequenced within a study of Graves' ophthalmopathy and Graves' hyperthyroidism. Turning to this clonotype: The antigen remains unidentified.

Whole-study findings and limits: Also, most clonotypes expanded in the thyroid above 0.001 frequency appeared in blood.

Amplification of the TCR beta CDR3 regions used RNA transcripts (as template). First-round RT-PCR relied on HTBI primers, and a second-round multiplex PCR came next. TCRdb itself ran the multiplex PCR reads through MiXCR, one entry per CDR3 protein. The profile shows roughly 700,000 distinct CDR3 sequences, 40% of them singletons. From germline, CDR1 is LGHDT and CDR2 YNNKEL (reference sequence). The CDR3 loop spans 13 amino acids. Trimming pared 2 bases from V and 4 bases from J, leaving 8 bases between. This chain links TRBV3-1 with TRBJ1-1; D ambiguous. This clonotype was obtained from an adult man with Graves' ophthalmopathy. The sample consisted of peripheral blood. The CDR3 coding sequence is TGTGCCAGCAGCCAAAACATGAGCACTGAAGCTTTCTTT. Amino acids: CASSQNMSTEAFF.